Sequencing of this T cell receptor beta chain was carried out in a study of blood T cell repertoires in COVID-19. Study in general: Collection of acute and convalescent COVID-19 samples took place in the United States, Italy and Spain. Sample material is recorded as cDNA or gDNA derived from T cells, B-cell-depleted T cells, or PBMCs.

V was cut by 6 bases and J by 0 bases, with 14 bases left in between. The CDR3 totals 14 residues. The V gene's germline CDR1 is SQVTM and CDR2 ANQGSEA. Original analysis: The authors estimated nucleated cell counts from reference gene primer amplification. Repertoires were generated with immunoSEQ multiplex PCR, while TCRdb's copy carries only in-frame clones and drops some. The DNA was the basis for D and trimming; V, J and clone size are from that table. Among hundreds of thousands of clones listed, around nine tenths were seen once. V and J are TRBV29-1 and TRBJ1-2; tentative D call: TRBD1 (5 bases). The TCR originated in a man between 18 and 29 years old with active or convalescent COVID-19. Sequences were obtained from peripheral blood. The CDR3 DNA follows: TGCAGCGTCCCGACAGACCTCGCTAACTATGGCTACACCTTC. Its protein is CSVPTDLANYGYTF.